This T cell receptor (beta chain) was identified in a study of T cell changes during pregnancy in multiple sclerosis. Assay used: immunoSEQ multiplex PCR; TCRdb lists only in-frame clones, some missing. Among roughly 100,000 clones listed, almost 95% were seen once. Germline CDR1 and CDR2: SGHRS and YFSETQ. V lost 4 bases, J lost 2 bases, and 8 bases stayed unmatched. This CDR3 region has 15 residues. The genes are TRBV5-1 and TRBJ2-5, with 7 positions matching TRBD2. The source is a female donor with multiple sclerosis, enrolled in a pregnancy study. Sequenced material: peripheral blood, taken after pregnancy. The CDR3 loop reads CASSAGLGGQETQYF. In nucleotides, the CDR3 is TGCGCCAGCAGCGCAGGCCTGGGGGGGCAAGAGACCCAGTACTTC.